This T cell receptor (beta chain) was retrieved from a study of human thymus T cells. Study results and caveats: In thymic and blood repertoires alike, V and J usage looked biased.

Resections from corrective heart surgery supplied the thymus tissue. Only in-frame clones appear in the TCRdb table, and some are missing; sequencing was by immunoSEQ multiplex PCR. This table holds tens of thousands of clones, approximately 95% found once. V lost 3 bases, J lost 3 bases, and 6 bases stayed unmatched. Germline V lookup: CDR1 MDHEN, CDR2 SYDVKM. The CDR3 is 15 amino acids. As regards this clone: Its target is unknown.

The sequenced sample consisted of thymus tissue. The clonotype was recovered from a girl under three years old with a congenital heart defect but otherwise immunologically healthy. The V and J genes are TRBV28 and TRBJ2-7, with 9 positions matching TRBD1. The CDR3 DNA reads TGTGCCAGCAGTTTCCGGGACAGGGAAAGCTACGAGCAGTACTTC. Translating gives CASSFRDRESYEQYF.